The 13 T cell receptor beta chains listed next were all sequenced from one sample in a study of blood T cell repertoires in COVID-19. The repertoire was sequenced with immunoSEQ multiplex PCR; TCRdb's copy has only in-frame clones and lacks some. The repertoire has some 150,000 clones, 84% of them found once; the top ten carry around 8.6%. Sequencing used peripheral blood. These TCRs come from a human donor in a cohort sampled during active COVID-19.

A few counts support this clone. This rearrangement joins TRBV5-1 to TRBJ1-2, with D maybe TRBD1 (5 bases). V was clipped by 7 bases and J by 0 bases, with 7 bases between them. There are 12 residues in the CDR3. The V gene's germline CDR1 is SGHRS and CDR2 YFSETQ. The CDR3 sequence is CASGATNYGYTF. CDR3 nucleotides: TGCGCCAGCGGGGCGACTAACTATGGCTACACCTTC.

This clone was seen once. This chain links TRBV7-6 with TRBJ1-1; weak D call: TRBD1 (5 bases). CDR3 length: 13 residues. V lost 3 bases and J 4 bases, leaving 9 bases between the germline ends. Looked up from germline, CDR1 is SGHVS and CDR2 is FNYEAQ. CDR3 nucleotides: TGTGCCAGCAGCTTGGGGGGGGTCACTGAAGCTTTCTTT. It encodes CASSLGGVTEAFF.

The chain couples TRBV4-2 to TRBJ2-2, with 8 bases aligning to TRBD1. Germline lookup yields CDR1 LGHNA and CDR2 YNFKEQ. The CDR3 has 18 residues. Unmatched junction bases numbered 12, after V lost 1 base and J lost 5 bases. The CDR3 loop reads CASSQVLVRDRITGELFF. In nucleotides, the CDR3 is TGTGCCAGCAGCCAAGTTCTAGTCCGGGACAGGATTACCGGGGAGCTGTTTTTT.

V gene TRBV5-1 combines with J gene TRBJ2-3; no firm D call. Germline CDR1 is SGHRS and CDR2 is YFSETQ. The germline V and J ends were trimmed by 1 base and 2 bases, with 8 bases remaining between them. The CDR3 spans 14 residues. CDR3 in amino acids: CASSLMRITDTQYF. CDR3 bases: TGCGCCAGCAGCTTGATGAGGATCACAGATACGCAGTATTTT. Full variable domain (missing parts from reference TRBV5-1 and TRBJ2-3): KAGVTQTPRYLIKTRGQQVTLSCSPISGHRSVSWYQQTPGQGLQFLFEYFSETQRNKGNFPGRFSGRQFSNSRSEMNVSTLELGDSALYLCASSLMRITDTQYFGPGTRLTVL.

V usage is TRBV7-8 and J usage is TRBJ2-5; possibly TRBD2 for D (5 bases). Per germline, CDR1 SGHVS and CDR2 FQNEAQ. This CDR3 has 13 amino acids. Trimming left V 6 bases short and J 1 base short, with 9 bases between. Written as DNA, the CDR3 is TGTGCCAGCAGTGACGGAGGCCAAGAGACCCAGTACTTC. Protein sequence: CASSDGGQETQYF. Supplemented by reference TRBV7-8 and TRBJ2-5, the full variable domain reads GAGVSQSPRYKVAKRGQDVALRCDPISGHVSLFWYQQALGQGPEFLTYFQNEAQLDKSGLPSDRFFAERPEGSVSTLKIQRTQQEDSAVYLCASSDGGQETQYFGPGTRLLVL.

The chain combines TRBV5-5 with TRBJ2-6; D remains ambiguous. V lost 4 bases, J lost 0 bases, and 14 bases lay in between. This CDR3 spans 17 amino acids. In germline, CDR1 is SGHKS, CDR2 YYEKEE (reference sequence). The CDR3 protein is CASSPNTQNSGANVLTF. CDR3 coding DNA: TGTGCCAGCAGCCCTAATACACAGAACTCTGGGGCCAACGTCCTGACTTTC.

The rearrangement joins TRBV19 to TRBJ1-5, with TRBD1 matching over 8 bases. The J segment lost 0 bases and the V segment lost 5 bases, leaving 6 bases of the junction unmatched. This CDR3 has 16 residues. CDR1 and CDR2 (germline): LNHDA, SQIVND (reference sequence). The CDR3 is CASSVGTGNSNQPQHF. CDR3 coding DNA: TGTGCCAGTAGTGTCGGGACAGGAAATAGCAATCAGCCCCAGCATTTT.

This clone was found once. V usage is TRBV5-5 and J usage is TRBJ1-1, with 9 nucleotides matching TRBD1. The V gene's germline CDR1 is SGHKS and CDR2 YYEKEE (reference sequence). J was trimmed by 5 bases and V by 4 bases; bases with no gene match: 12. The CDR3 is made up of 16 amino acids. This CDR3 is CASSPGTGWRSTEAFF. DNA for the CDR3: TGTGCCAGCAGCCCCGGGACAGGGTGGAGAAGTACTGAAGCTTTCTTT. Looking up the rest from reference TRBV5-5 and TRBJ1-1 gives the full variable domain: DAGVTQSPTHLIKTRGQQVTLRCSPISGHKSVSWYQQVLGQGPQFIFQYYEKEERGRGNFPDRFSARQFPNYSSELNVNALLLGDSALYLCASSPGTGWRSTEAFFGQGTRLTVV.

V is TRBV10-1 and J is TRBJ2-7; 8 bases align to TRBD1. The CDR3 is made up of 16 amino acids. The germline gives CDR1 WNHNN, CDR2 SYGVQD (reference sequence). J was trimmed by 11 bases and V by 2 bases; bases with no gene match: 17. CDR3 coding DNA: TGCGCCAGCAGTGAGGGGGTAGTCGGTATTCAGGGGGCAGAGTACTTC. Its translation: CASSEGVVGIQGAEYF.

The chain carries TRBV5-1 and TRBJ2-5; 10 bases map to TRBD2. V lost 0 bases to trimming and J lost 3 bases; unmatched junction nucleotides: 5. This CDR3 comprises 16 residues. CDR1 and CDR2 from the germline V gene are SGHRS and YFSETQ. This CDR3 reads CASSLGASGGKETQYF. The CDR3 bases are TGCGCCAGCAGCTTGGGAGCTAGCGGGGGAAAAGAGACCCAGTACTTC. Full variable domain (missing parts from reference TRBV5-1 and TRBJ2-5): KAGVTQTPRYLIKTRGQQVTLSCSPISGHRSVSWYQQTPGQGLQFLFEYFSETQRNKGNFPGRFSGRQFSNSRSEMNVSTLELGDSALYLCASSLGASGGKETQYFGPGTRLLVL.

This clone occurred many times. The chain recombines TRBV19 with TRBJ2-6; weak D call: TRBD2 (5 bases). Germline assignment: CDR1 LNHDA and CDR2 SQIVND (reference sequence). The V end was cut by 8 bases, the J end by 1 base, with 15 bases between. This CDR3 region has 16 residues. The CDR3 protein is CASRAGRRSGANVLTF. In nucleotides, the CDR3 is TGTGCCAGTCGGGCGGGCCGTCGGTCTGGGGCCAACGTCCTGACTTTC.

CDR3 sequence (DNA): TGTGCCAGCAGCCAAGGGGATGAGCAGTTCTTC. It yields the protein CASSQGDEQFF. The gene calls are TRBV27 and TRBJ2-1; D may be TRBD1 (5 bases). The V and J ends lost 6 bases and 8 bases respectively, with 8 bases between them. This CDR3 comprises 11 residues. Germline lookup yields CDR1 MNHEY and CDR2 SMNVEV (reference sequence).

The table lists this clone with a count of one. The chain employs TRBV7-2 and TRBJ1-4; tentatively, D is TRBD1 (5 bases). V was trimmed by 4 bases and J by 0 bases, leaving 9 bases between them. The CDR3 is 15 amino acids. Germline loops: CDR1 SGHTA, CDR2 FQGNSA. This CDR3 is CASSYDSSTNEKLFF. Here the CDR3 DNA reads TGTGCCAGCAGCTATGACAGCTCAACTAATGAAAAACTGTTTTTT.